The present entry profiles one T cell receptor (beta chain) with its context. V shed 0 bases, J shed 0 bases, and the junction held 13 bases outside the gene matches. CDR1 is DFQATT, CDR2 SNEGSKA, per germline (reference sequence). The CDR3 totals 21 residues. The sample is drawn from a study of T-cell reconstitution after alpha-beta-depleted transplantation in children. Preparing the TCRbeta library involved the use of unique molecular identifiers. From the PCR reads, TCRdb called clonotypes with MiXCR, one entry per CDR3 protein. The sample lists hundreds of thousands of distinct CDR3 sequences; 10% to 15% were seen once.

The V gene is TRBV20-1, the J gene TRBJ2-6; 11 nucleotides match TRBD2. The receptor's source is a male patient aged 10 to 17 who had a stem cell transplant for acute myeloid leukemia, so the T cells may come from the graft donor. Sequencing used PBMCs, mostly from graft donor cells, obtained 360 days after TCRalphabeta/CD19-depleted stem cell transplant. This chain's CDR3 is CSARDWLAGGPGPSGANVLTF. The CDR3 DNA reads as TGCAGTGCTAGAGATTGGCTAGCGGGAGGCCCGGGACCCTCTGGGGCCAACGTCCTGACTTTC.